This T cell receptor beta chain was recorded in a study of shared T cell receptors in the human thymus. Trimming left V 5 bases short and J 5 bases short, with 7 bases between. This CDR3 has 12 amino acids. The germline V gene has CDR1 LNHDA and CDR2 SQIVND (reference sequence). Produced via immunoSEQ multiplex PCR; TCRdb's table is partial and in-frame only. The data show under 450,000 clones, with around 93% seen just once and approximately 0.02% held by the top ten. The sequence derives from a human donor. This sequence joins TRBV19 and TRBJ1-5; unclear D gene. The sample comprised thymocytes. The CDR3 spells CASSPYDQPQHF. The CDR3 bases are TGTGCCAGTAGTCCTTACGATCAGCCCCAGCATTTT.